This T cell receptor (beta chain) emerged from a study of T-cell reconstitution after alpha-beta-depleted transplantation in children (dated by TCRdb to about 2016). General notes on the study: T-cell immune reconstitution after TCRalphabeta/CD19-depleted allogeneic hematopoietic cell transplantation in children was quantitatively tracked in the study by means of TCR repertoire profiling.

The library was obtained by PCR. TCRdb names Illumina HiSeq 2500 as the instrument used. To normalize quantification of the TCRbeta repertoire, the TCR libraries were built with molecular barcoding that relied on unique molecular identifiers. TCRdb reprocessed the public reads (quality trimming at Q25 with fastp, clone calling with MiXCR) and kept in-frame beta chains. CDR3 protein sequences are deduplicated, and each keeps its most common genes and DNA. In this sample the table shows 420,000 or so distinct CDR3 sequences, about 11% of which occur a single time. 4.5% to 7% of the sample is taken by the ten largest. This clonotype was counted a few times. Its target antigen remains unknown. No much larger clone is present one base from it, and per-base qualities are unavailable. The germline ends are 12 bases apart after V is trimmed by 1 base and J by 6 bases. The CDR3 covers 15 residues, taking in both the cysteine and the phenylalanine. Solely the CDR3 DNA is kept, with 45 bases framed from the first base. Reading the germline V gene gives CDR1 MGHRA and CDR2 YSYEKL.

This clonotype originated in a human donor who donated a stem cell graft to a child with acute myeloid leukemia. The sequencing here drew on PBMCs from the stem cell graft donor, taken from the stem cell graft. Recombination connected TRBV4-1 to TRBJ2-2; a weak D assignment points to TRBD1 (7 bases agree). This receptor has the CDR3 CASSQGRGEAGELFF. The nucleotides are TGCGCCAGCAGCCAAGGCAGGGGGGAGGCCGGGGAGCTGTTTTTT.